This T cell receptor (beta chain) is drawn from a study of blood T cell repertoires in COVID-19. As for the study in general: Acute and convalescent COVID-19 samples came from the United States, Italy and Spain. Sources were T cells, B-cell-depleted T cells, or PBMCs; the material itself was cDNA or gDNA.

The CDR3 contains 13 residues when both ends are counted. The V gene's germline CDR1 is LNHDA and CDR2 SQIVND (reference sequence). Clones were read by immunoSEQ multiplex PCR, and TCRdb kept only the in-frame ones, dropping some. The sample lists approximately 320,000 clones; 89% were seen once. About this clone: No conserved phenylalanine or tryptophan is present at the end of the CDR3, so a read error is the likely explanation. The limits of the CDR3 on the DNA are not certain, so only TCRdb's listed CDR3 is given.

Those enrolled in Seattle joined during active infection and were followed longitudinally afterward. The sample taken for sequencing was peripheral blood. This rearrangement joins TRBV19 to TRBJ2-3; TRBD2 is the table's D call and was not checked against the DNA. The TCR sequence derives from a woman aged 25 to 45 with COVID-19, enrolled during active disease. The CDR3 region is CASSIGALAGVAL.